This T cell receptor (beta chain) was captured by sequencing in a study of T cells expressing NK-cell markers. Across the study: Sorted T-cell subsets CD3+CD56+NKG2C+, CD3+CD56+NKG2C- and CD3+CD56-NKG2C+ were TCR beta-sequenced.

cDNA encoding TCR beta was synthesized via 5'RACE template switching incorporating UMIs. From the 5' RACE reads, TCRdb lists one entry per CDR3 protein and no DNA. This repertoire includes some 190,000 distinct CDR3 sequences. The CDR3 totals 16 residues. CDR1 is MNHNS, CDR2 SASEGT, per germline. The material sequenced was blood T cells: a sorted CD56 or NKG2C T cell subset, CD4+ or CD8+ T cells, or bulk PBMC T cells (not recorded which). The rearrangement joins TRBV6-1 to TRBJ2-1; TCRdb gives TRBD1 as the D gene, but with no DNA this cannot be confirmed. This sequence was found in a man aged 18-75 years in good health. CDR3 residues: CASSQGGFGEYSEQFF.